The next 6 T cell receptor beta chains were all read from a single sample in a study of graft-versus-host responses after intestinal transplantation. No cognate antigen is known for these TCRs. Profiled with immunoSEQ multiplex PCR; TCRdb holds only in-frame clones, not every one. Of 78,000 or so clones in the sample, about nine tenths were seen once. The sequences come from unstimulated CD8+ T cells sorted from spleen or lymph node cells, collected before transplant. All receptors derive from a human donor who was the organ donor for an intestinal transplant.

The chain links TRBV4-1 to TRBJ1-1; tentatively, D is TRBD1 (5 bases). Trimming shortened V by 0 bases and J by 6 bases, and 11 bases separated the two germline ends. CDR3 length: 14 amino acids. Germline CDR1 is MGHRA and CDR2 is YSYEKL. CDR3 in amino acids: CASSQDGTGPEAFF. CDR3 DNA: TGCGCCAGCAGCCAAGATGGGACGGGGCCTGAAGCTTTCTTT.

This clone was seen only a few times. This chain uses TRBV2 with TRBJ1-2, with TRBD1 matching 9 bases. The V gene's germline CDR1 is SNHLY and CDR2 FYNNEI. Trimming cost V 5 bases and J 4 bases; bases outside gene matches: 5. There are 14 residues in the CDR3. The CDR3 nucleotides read TGTGCCAGCAGTTACTCGACAGGGGGCTATGGCTACACCTTC. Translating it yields CASSYSTGGYGYTF. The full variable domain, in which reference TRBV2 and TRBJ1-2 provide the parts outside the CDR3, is EPEVTQTPSHQVTQMGQEVILRCVPISNHLYFYWYRQILGQKVEFLVSFYNNEISEKSEIFDDQFSVERPDGSNFTLKIRSTKLEDSAMYFCASSYSTGGYGYTFGSGTRLTVV.

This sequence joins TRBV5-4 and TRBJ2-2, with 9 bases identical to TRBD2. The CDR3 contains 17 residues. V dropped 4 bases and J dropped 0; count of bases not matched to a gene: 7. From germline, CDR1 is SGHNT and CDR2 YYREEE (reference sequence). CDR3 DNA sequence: TGTGCCAGCAGCCTGGGGCGGGGGGGATCGAACACCGGGGAGCTGTTTTTT. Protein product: CASSLGRGGSNTGELFF.

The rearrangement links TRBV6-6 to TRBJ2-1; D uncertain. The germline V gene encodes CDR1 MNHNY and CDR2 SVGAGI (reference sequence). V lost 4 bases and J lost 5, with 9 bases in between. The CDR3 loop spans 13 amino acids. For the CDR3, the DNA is TGTGCCAGCAGTTTAGAAGAGAACAATGAGCAGTTCTTC. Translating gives CASSLEENNEQFF.

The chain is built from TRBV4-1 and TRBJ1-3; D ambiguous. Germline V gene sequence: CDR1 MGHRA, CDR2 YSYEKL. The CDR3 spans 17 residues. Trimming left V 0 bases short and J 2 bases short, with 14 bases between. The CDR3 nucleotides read TGCGCCAGCAGCCAAGATTTAGCCAGGCTCCCTGGAAACACCATATATTTT. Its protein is CASSQDLARLPGNTIYF.

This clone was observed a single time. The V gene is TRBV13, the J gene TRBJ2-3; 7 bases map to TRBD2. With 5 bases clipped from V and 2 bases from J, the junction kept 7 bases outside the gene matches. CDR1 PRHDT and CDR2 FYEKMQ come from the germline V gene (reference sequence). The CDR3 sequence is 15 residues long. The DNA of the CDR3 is TGTGCCAGCAGCCTCGTCCTAGCGGACACAGATACGCAGTATTTT. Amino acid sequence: CASSLVLADTDTQYF.